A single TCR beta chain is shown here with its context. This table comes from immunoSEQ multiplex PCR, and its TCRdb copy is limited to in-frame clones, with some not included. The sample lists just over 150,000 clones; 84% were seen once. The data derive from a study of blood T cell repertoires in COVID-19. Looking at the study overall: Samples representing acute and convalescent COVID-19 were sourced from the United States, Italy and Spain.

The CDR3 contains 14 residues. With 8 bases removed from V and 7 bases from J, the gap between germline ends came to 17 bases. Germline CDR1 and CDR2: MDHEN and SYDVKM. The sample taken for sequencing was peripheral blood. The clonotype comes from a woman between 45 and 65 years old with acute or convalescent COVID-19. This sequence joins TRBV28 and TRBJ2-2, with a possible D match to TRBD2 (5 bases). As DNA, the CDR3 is TGTGCCAGCCGAGTTGAGGGCCGGATCGGGGAGCTGTTTTTT. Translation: CASRVEGRIGELFF. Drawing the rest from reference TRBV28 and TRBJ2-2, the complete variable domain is DVKVTQSSRYLVKRTGEKVFLECVQDMDHENMFWYRQDPGLGLRLIYFSYDVKMKEKGDIPEGYSVSREKKERFSLILESASTNQTSMYLCASRVEGRIGELFFGEGSRLTVL.